This TCR beta chain derives from a study of breast tumors, draining lymph nodes, adjacent tissues. TCRdb fed the multiplex PCR reads into MiXCR, producing one record per CDR3 protein. The data show some 200,000 distinct CDR3 sequences, 31% seen once. Breast cancer patients provided tissue from their axillary draining lymph nodes. A remark on this clonotype: Its specificity is unknown.

Points from the study as a whole: Tumors had less TCR diversity than lymph nodes, more than nontumor tissue. Luminal-like breast cancer showed significantly greater tumor-nontumor repertoire similarity than basal-like breast cancer did.

J was trimmed by 0 bases and V by 7 bases; bases with no gene match: 1. CDR1 and CDR2 (germline): SGHDT, YYEEEE. The CDR3 runs to 13 residues. The chain couples TRBV5-6 to TRBJ2-7, with 10 positions matching TRBD2. Sample: axillary lymph node tissue. The origin of this receptor is a female donor with breast cancer. Some clones in this sample may be carry-over from other donors' samples. The CDR3 protein is CASVAGGSYEQYF. CDR3 in DNA: TGTGCCAGCGTAGCGGGGGGCTCCTACGAGCAGTACTTC.